The 31 T cell receptor beta chains presented below share a single source sample, sequenced in a study of blood T cells in healthy people across ages. Next came a second PCR, run for about 7 to 11 cycles, which used a sample-barcoded 5' primer along with a J-beta primer mix. TCRdb re-derived calls from the 5' RACE reads in MiXCR, one entry per CDR3 protein. This table holds some 1,000,000 distinct CDR3 sequences, under 30% found once. This sample also appeared in a second study, on T cells of mothers and their children.

Sequenced: blood. These receptors all come from a girl aged 2 to 9 in good health.

V and J are TRBV2 and TRBJ2-2; D remains ambiguous. The CDR3 totals 11 residues. Per germline, CDR1 SNHLY and CDR2 FYNNEI. V was shortened by 11 bases and J by 7 bases, with 11 bases between the two germline ends. As DNA, the CDR3 is TGTGCCTCCTTATGGGGCGGGGAGCTGTTTTTT. It encodes CASLWGGELFF.

This sequence joins TRBV7-2 and TRBJ2-2; 7 bases agree with TRBD2. In germline, CDR1 is SGHTA, CDR2 FQGNSA. J lost 4 bases, V lost 4 bases, and 6 bases had no gene match. This CDR3 has 15 residues. CDR3 nucleotides: TGTGCCAGCAGCTCCCTGGGGGGGACCACCGGGGAGCTGTTTTTT. Its translation is CASSSLGGTTGELFF. The full variable domain, with the rest looked up from reference TRBV7-2 and TRBJ2-2, is GAGVSQSPSNKVTEKGKDVELRCDPISGHTALYWYRQSLGQGLEFLIYFQGNSAPDKSGLPSDRFSAERTGGSVSTLTIQRTQQEDSAVYLCASSSLGGTTGELFFGEGSRLTVL.

Many counts were recorded for this clonotype. The chain recombines TRBV29-1 with TRBJ2-5; 11 bases are shared with TRBD2. The closer fit of TRBJ2-1 to the DNA end suggests the J call may be wrong. The germline V gene encodes CDR1 SQVTM and CDR2 ANQGSEA. The CDR3 has 15 residues. This CDR3 is CSVPLAGGPNNEQFF. The CDR3 region has the DNA TGCAGCGTTCCATTAGCGGGAGGGCCAAATAATGAGCAGTTCTTC.

This sequence joins TRBV27 and TRBJ2-1; D might be TRBD1 (6 bases). CDR3 length equals 14 residues. V lost 7 bases and J lost 4, with 14 bases in between. CDR1 is MNHEY and CDR2 is SMNVEV in the germline V gene (reference sequence). The DNA for the CDR3 is TGTGCCAGCAAGGACAGCCTCCTTTACAATGAGCAGTTCTTC. As protein: CASKDSLLYNEQFF.

This clonotype was detected a few times. The chain couples TRBV7-2 to TRBJ2-5; 12 bases map to TRBD2. TRBJ2-1 matches the DNA end more closely, so the J call is doubtful. The CDR3 is 15 amino acids. CDR1 and CDR2 from the germline V gene are SGHTA and FQGNSA. The chain's CDR3 is CASSPTSGSLHEQFF. The CDR3 nucleotides read TGTGCCAGCAGCCCGACTAGCGGGAGTCTGCATGAGCAGTTCTTC.

As regards this clonotype: An end of the junction does not agree with germline; a read error may underlie this. This chain joins TRBV10-3 and TRBJ2-2; D is ambiguous. This CDR3 has 13 residues. Per germline, CDR1 ENHRY and CDR2 SYGVKD. DNA of the CDR3: TGCGCCATCCCTCGGGCCAACACCGGGGAGCTGTTTTTT. Amino acids: CAIPRANTGELFF.

This clonotype was seen only a few times. V and J are TRBV7-6 and TRBJ2-5; TRBD1 matches at 8 bases. The CDR3 runs 15 residues. Germline CDR1 reads SGHVS; CDR2 reads FNYEAQ. V gave up 3 bases and J gave up 5 bases; unmatched junction bases: 8. CDR3 coding DNA: TGTGCCAGCAGCTTTGACAGGGGTAATGTGGAGACCCAGTACTTC. Translation: CASSFDRGNVETQYF.

This clonotype was found many times. The chain combines TRBV25-1 with TRBJ2-3, with TRBD2 matching 10 bases. V lost 2 bases, J lost 2 bases, and 7 bases stayed unmatched. The CDR3 loop spans 17 amino acids. CDR1 and CDR2 (germline): MGHDK, SYGVNS. The chain's CDR3 is CASSERTSGFFTDTQYF. CDR3 bases: TGTGCCAGCAGTGAAAGGACTAGCGGATTCTTCACAGATACGCAGTATTTT.

The rearrangement links TRBV9 to TRBJ1-1; possibly TRBD1 for D (5 bases). From germline, CDR1 is SGDLS and CDR2 YYNGEE. CDR3 length: 14 residues. Trimming stripped 0 bases from V and 6 bases from J, with 12 bases between. The CDR3 DNA sequence: TGTGCCAGCAGCGTAGCGGGGGATCGGGCTGAAGCTTTCTTT. The encoded protein is CASSVAGDRAEAFF.

The rearrangement uses TRBV19 and TRBJ1-2, with a weak D call TRBD1 (6 bases). Deletions cut 9 bases from V and 8 bases from J, with 16 bases between. Germline V CDR1 and CDR2: LNHDA, SQIVND (reference sequence). The CDR3 totals 12 residues. The DNA of the CDR3 is TGTGCCAGCGGGACACCTGGTCAGGGCTACACCTTC. Translation gives CASGTPGQGYTF.

For the CDR3, the DNA is TGTGCCAGCAGTTTTAACGACCCCCCCTCCACAGATACGCAGTATTTT. Translated, it gives CASSFNDPPSTDTQYF. The gene calls are TRBV7-9 and TRBJ2-3; unclear D gene. Between the trimmed V and J ends, which lost 6 bases and 2 bases, there was a span of 18 bases. There are 16 residues in the CDR3. Germline V gene lookup returns CDR1 SEHNR and CDR2 FQNEAQ (reference sequence).

Points on this clonotype: Mismatch with germline at one junction end may stem from a read error. The chain joins TRBV12-3 or TRBV12-4 to TRBJ2-4; D possibly corresponds to TRBD1 (5 bases). The CDR3 contains 14 residues. The CDR3 sequence: CASNLGPAANSQYF. CDR3 DNA sequence: TGTGCCAGCAACCTGGGGCCCGCTGCCAACAGTCAGTACTTC.

This clonotype was seen a handful of times. In nucleotides, the CDR3 is TGTGCCACCAGTGATAGACAGGGCGGGACCGGGGAGCTGTTTTTT. Translated, it gives CATSDRQGGTGELFF. The chain has TRBV24-1 and TRBJ2-2; TRBD1 aligns across 7 bases. The CDR3 sequence is 15 residues long. Germline V gives CDR1 KGHDR, CDR2 SFDVKD. With V trimmed by 3 bases and J by 5 bases, 5 bases remained unmatched.

The rearrangement uses TRBV27 and TRBJ2-7; weak D call: TRBD1 (5 bases). The germline V and J ends were trimmed by 10 bases and 0 bases, with 7 bases remaining between them. Germline CDR1 and CDR2: MNHEY and SMNVEV (reference sequence). CDR3 length: 11 residues. The chain's CDR3 is CATRDSYEQYF. The CDR3 bases are TGTGCCACCAGGGACTCCTACGAGCAGTACTTC.

V and J are TRBV4-3 and TRBJ2-3; 12 nucleotides agree with TRBD2. With 4 bases clipped from V and 6 bases from J, the junction kept 8 bases outside the gene matches. Germline V gives CDR1 LGHNA, CDR2 YSLEER. The CDR3 has 16 residues. The CDR3 DNA follows: TGCGCCAGCAGCCGGGCCCGGACTAGCGGGGCCGATACGCAGTATTTT. This gives the protein CASSRARTSGADTQYF.

This rearrangement joins TRBV14 to TRBJ1-4, with 7 bases that match TRBD1. Germline V gene sequence: CDR1 SGHDN, CDR2 FVKESK. With V trimmed by 3 bases and J by 11 bases, 6 bases remained unmatched. This CDR3 is 13 amino acids long. The CDR3 region has the DNA TGTGCCAGCAGCCAGACGACAGGGTGGAAACTGTTTTTT. This codes for CASSQTTGWKLFF. Full variable domain (rest looked up from reference TRBV14 and TRBJ1-4): EAGVTQFPSHSVIEKGQTVTLRCDPISGHDNLYWYRRVMGKEIKFLLHFVKESKQDESGMPNNRFLAERTGGTYSTLKVQPAELEDSGVYFCASSQTTGWKLFFGSGTQLSVL.

Only a few counts were recorded for this clonotype. V is TRBV29-1 and J is TRBJ1-1; no firm D call. Trimming removed 6 bases at V and 0 bases at J, with 8 bases between. The germline gives CDR1 SQVTM, CDR2 ANQGSEA. This CDR3 is 12 amino acids long. The CDR3 sequence is CSVDMLNTEAFF. The CDR3 DNA follows: TGCAGCGTCGACATGCTGAACACTGAAGCTTTCTTT.

The J gene is TRBJ2-7, the V gene TRBV7-6; maybe TRBD1 (6 bases). This CDR3 contains 15 residues. Trimming removed 3 bases from V and 7 bases from J, with 19 bases in between. CDR1 and CDR2 (germline): SGHVS, FNYEAQ. CDR3 in amino acids: CASSFETGSLSEQYF. The CDR3 DNA reads TGTGCCAGCAGCTTCGAAACAGGGTCCCTAAGTGAGCAGTACTTC. Filled out from reference TRBV7-6 and TRBJ2-7, the complete variable domain reads GAGVSQSPRYKVTKRGQDVALRCDPISGHVSLYWYRQALGQGPEFLTYFNYEAQQDKSGLPNDRFSAERPEGSISTLTIQRTEQRDSAMYRCASSFETGSLSEQYFGPGTRLTVT.

There are a few counts of this clonotype. This sequence joins TRBV7-2 and TRBJ1-2; D is uncertain. Germline V gene sequence: CDR1 SGHTA, CDR2 FQGNSA. Between the trimmed V and J ends, which lost 5 bases and 3 bases, there was a span of 16 bases. The CDR3 has 15 amino acids. CDR3 loop: CASSTALPGDYGYTF. The CDR3 DNA reads TGTGCCAGCAGCACCGCGTTACCTGGGGACTATGGCTACACCTTC.

This clonotype was recorded a few times. The chain has TRBV6-5 and TRBJ1-2; D perhaps matches TRBD1 (5 bases). Germline V gives CDR1 MNHEY, CDR2 SVGAGI. The CDR3 contains 17 residues. V lost 0 bases and J 6 bases, leaving 20 bases between the germline ends. CDR3 sequence (DNA): TGTGCCAGCAGTTACTCGATAGGTCAGGCAGGGAGCGATGGCTACACCTTC. Residues: CASSYSIGQAGSDGYTF.

V usage is TRBV29-1 and J usage is TRBJ2-1, with D possibly TRBD1 on 6 matching bases. The ends were cut back, 5 bases at V and 6 bases at J, with 14 bases in the middle. The CDR3 runs to 13 residues. CDR1 SQVTM and CDR2 ANQGSEA come from the germline V gene. CDR3 bases: TGCAGCGTTAATTCCGGGACACTCAATGAGCAGTTCTTC. Translation gives CSVNSGTLNEQFF.

V is TRBV27 and J is TRBJ1-1; no definite D call. V lost 0 bases to trimming and J lost 6 bases, with 8 bases between them. Germline lookup yields CDR1 MNHEY and CDR2 SMNVEV (reference sequence). CDR3 length: 13 amino acids. The CDR3 region is CASSLSSDSEAFF. The DNA of the CDR3 is TGTGCCAGCAGTTTATCGTCAGATTCTGAAGCTTTCTTT.

The rearrangement joins TRBV4-1 to TRBJ2-5; D is unclear. CDR1 is MGHRA and CDR2 is YSYEKL in the germline V gene. The CDR3 is 13 residues long. Trimming stripped 3 bases from V and 0 bases from J, with 5 bases between. CDR3 nucleotides: TGCGCCAGCAGCCATCCGTACCAAGAGACCCAGTACTTC. Translation: CASSHPYQETQYF.

This clonotype has just a few counts. V and J are TRBV5-1 and TRBJ2-7; 8 bases agree with TRBD1. This CDR3 comprises 14 residues. With 8 bases clipped from V and 4 bases from J, the junction kept 11 bases outside the gene matches. Germline V CDR1 and CDR2: SGHRS, YFSETQ. The CDR3: CASKPGQEDYEQYF. The CDR3, as DNA: TGCGCCAGTAAACCGGGACAGGAGGATTACGAGCAGTACTTC.

The chain uses TRBV11-1 and TRBJ2-1; 8 nucleotides match TRBD2. Germline trimming cut 5 bases from V and 8 bases from J; bases unmatched to any gene: 11. Germline V gene data show CDR1 as SGHAT and CDR2 as FQDESV (reference sequence). The CDR3 consists of 15 residues. The CDR3 nucleotides read TGTGCCAGCAGCCGCATAGCGGGAAAAGCACATGAGCAGTTCTTC. Translating it yields CASSRIAGKAHEQFF.

As DNA, the CDR3 is TGTGCCAGCAGCGTAGGAGAGGCAGCCCATGGCTACACCTTC. Its protein is CASSVGEAAHGYTF. This chain links TRBV9 with TRBJ1-2; D gene uncertain. The V end lost 0 bases, the J end lost 6 bases, and 12 bases lay between the germline ends. The CDR3 is 14 amino acids. Germline CDR1 reads SGDLS; CDR2 reads YYNGEE.

The chain is built from TRBV28 and TRBJ2-5; maybe TRBD2 (5 bases). With the DNA end fitting TRBJ2-1 better, the J assignment may be wrong. The germline V gene encodes CDR1 MDHEN and CDR2 SYDVKM. This CDR3 region has 13 residues. CDR3 region: CASSLNLIAEQFF. The CDR3 DNA follows: TGTGCCAGCAGTTTAAATCTTATAGCGGAGCAGTTCTTC.

In this sample, this clonotype turned up a few times. Relative to the germline gene, one junction end is altered; a read error may explain this. This chain uses TRBV7-9 with TRBJ2-3, with 10 bases that match TRBD1. The V gene's germline CDR1 is SEHNR and CDR2 FQNEAQ (reference sequence). This CDR3 has 17 residues. As DNA, the CDR3 is TGTGCCGGCAGCTTACCCCGACAGGGGGCGGAATCAGATACGCTGTATTTT. The encoded protein is CAGSLPRQGAESDTLYF.

This clonotype has just a few counts. Relative to the germline gene, one junction end is altered; a read error may explain this. The chain recombines TRBV28 with TRBJ2-5; D is perhaps TRBD1 or TRBD2 (5 bases each). From germline, CDR1 is MDHEN and CDR2 SYDVKM. The CDR3 length is 16 residues. The CDR3 loop is CASSLPGTPNYNEQLF. The CDR3 DNA follows: TGTGCCAGCAGTTTACCCGGGACGCCAAATTACAATGAGCAGCTCTTC.

Only a few counts were recorded for this clonotype. This chain connects TRBV18 to TRBJ2-2; no firm D call. This CDR3 comprises 14 residues. Germline loops: CDR1 KGHSH, CDR2 LQKENI. V lost 1 base, J lost 0 bases, and 3 bases lay in between. The CDR3 nucleotides are TGTGCCAGCTCACCACATCCGAACACCGGGGAGCTGTTTTTT. It translates to CASSPHPNTGELFF.

This chain uses TRBV12-3 or TRBV12-4 with TRBJ1-2; 11 bases map to TRBD1. The V segment lost 4 bases and the J segment 6 bases; nucleotides outside the gene matches: 4. The CDR3 runs to 14 residues. DNA of the CDR3: TGTGCCAGCAGTTCGTGGACAGGGGGCGATGGCTACACCTTC. Translation: CASSSWTGGDGYTF.